A selection of T cell receptor beta chains follows, all from one sample in a study of blood T cells in healthy people across ages. TCRdb re-analysed the 5' RACE reads in MiXCR, keeping a single row per CDR3 protein. The sample lists about 1 million distinct CDR3 sequences, more than 40% seen once, with 18% in the top ten. Sequencing was done on a sample of blood. The source is a woman aged 55-70 years in good health. CDR3s include the opening cysteine and the closing phenylalanine or tryptophan. D genes are given only for firm matches. Size values are once, few and many counts, or a class for expanded clones, and some rows have none.

>TRBJ2-5|NA|TRBV2|NA
CASSLGGGAGTQYF
TGTGCCAGCAGTCTGGGAGGGGGCGCGGGGACCCAGTACTTC
>TRBJ1-1|NA|TRBV7-9|NA
CASSLYLLNTEAFF
TGTGCCAGCAGCTTGTACCTTCTGAACACTGAAGCTTTCTTT
>TRBJ2-3|NA|TRBV20-1|NA
CSAIKRTGNTQYF
TGCAGTGCTATCAAACGTACAGGGAATACGCAGTATTTT
>TRBJ2-1|NA|TRBV6-5|TRBD2
CASSYGTRGNEQFF
TGTGCCAGCAGTTACGGGACTAGGGGCAATGAGCAGTTCTTC
>TRBJ1-1|NA|TRBV25-1|TRBD1
CASSESRTGADTEAFF
TGTGCCAGCAGTGAATCAAGGACAGGGGCGGACACTGAAGCTTTCTTT
>TRBJ2-3|few|TRBV12-5|NA
CASGLLIDTQYF
TGTGCTAGTGGTTTATTGATAGATACGCAGTATTTT
>TRBJ2-5|few|TRBV21-1|NA
CASKVTVGETQYF
TGTGCCAGCAAGGTTACAGTCGGCGAGACCCAGTACTTC
>TRBJ2-1|NA|TRBV30|NA
CACKDREVYNEQFF
TGTGCCTGCAAAGATAGAGAAGTCTACAATGAGCAGTTCTTC
>TRBJ2-5|NA|TRBV4-1|TRBD2
CASSRLAGGTETQYF
TGCGCCAGCAGCCGACTAGCGGGAGGGACGGAGACCCAGTACTTC
>TRBJ2-3|NA|TRBV4-2|TRBD2
CASSQRRARGLAEFTDTQYF
TGTGCCAGCAGCCAACGTCGAGCCCGGGGACTAGCGGAGTTCACAGATACGCAGTATTTT
>TRBJ2-7|few|TRBV7-2|TRBD2
CASSRKTSDSFTVHEQYF
TGTGCCAGCAGCCGAAAGACTAGCGACTCGTTTACTGTCCACGAGCAGTACTTC
>TRBJ1-2|NA|TRBV27|NA
CASSLSVDNYGYTF
TGTGCCAGCAGTTTATCGGTGGATAACTATGGCTACACCTTC
>TRBJ2-1|NA|TRBV3-1|NA
CASSQGGNPANEQFF
TGTGCCAGCAGCCAAGGGGGAAATCCCGCCAATGAGCAGTTCTTC
>TRBJ2-3|NA|TRBV6-1|TRBD2
CASGPGGVKTDTQYF
TGTGCCAGTGGGCCGGGGGGAGTTAAGACAGATACGCAGTATTTT
>TRBJ2-3|NA|TRBV20-1|NA
CSAMDSRTDTQYF
TGCAGTGCTATGGACTCGCGCACAGATACGCAGTATTTT
>TRBJ2-3|NA|TRBV5-6|NA
CASSLRTNPDTQYF
TGTGCCAGCAGCTTGCGGACAAATCCAGATACGCAGTATTTT
>TRBJ2-1|NA|TRBV9|TRBD1
CASSFTGVQNEQFF
TGTGCCAGCAGCTTCACAGGGGTCCAAAATGAGCAGTTCTTC
>TRBJ2-4|many|TRBV4-1|NA
CASSQVVSRVGNIQYF
TGCGCCAGCAGCCAAGTGGTATCCAGAGTTGGAAACATTCAGTACTTC
>TRBJ2-3|NA|TRBV7-2|NA
CASSLDGSRDTQYF
TGTGCCAGCAGCTTAGACGGGAGTAGAGATACGCAGTATTTT
>TRBJ2-7|NA|TRBV28|TRBD2
CARSLASGIYEQYF
TGTGCCCGCAGTTTAGCTAGCGGGATTTACGAGCAGTACTTC
>TRBJ2-7|NA|TRBV7-6|NA
CASSPRAGSPYEQYF
TGTGCCAGCAGCCCTAGGGCAGGGTCACCCTACGAGCAGTACTTC
>TRBJ2-3|NA|TRBV21-1|NA
CASSTGTSKSDTQYF
TGTGCCAGCAGCACCGGGACCTCAAAGTCAGATACGCAGTATTTT
>TRBJ2-1|NA|TRBV4-1|TRBD2
CASSPGLAGGLFDEQFF
TGCGCCAGCAGCCCCGGACTAGCGGGAGGATTGTTTGATGAGCAGTTCTTC
>TRBJ1-2|NA|TRBV11-2|NA
CASSHPGAVSGYTF
TGTGCCAGCAGTCACCCCGGGGCGGTGAGTGGCTACACCTTC
>TRBJ2-3|NA|TRBV30|TRBD1
CAWIPPGTGKTTDTQYF
TGTGCCTGGATCCCCCCCGGGACAGGGAAGACGACAGATACGCAGTATTTT
>TRBJ2-1|NA|TRBV9|NA
CASSVGGDDEQFF
TGTGCCAGCAGCGTAGGCGGGGACGATGAGCAGTTCTTC
>TRBJ2-7|few|TRBV15|NA
CATSMNPPEQYF
TGTGCCACCAGCATGAACCCTCCAGAGCAGTACTTC
>TRBJ1-4|NA|TRBV25-1|NA
CASSEGDTPKEKLFF
TGTGCCAGCAGTGAAGGGGACACCCCAAAAGAAAAACTGTTTTTT
>TRBJ2-1|NA|TRBV20-1|TRBD2
CSAPVFPGTNNEQFF
TGCAGTGCTCCAGTCTTCCCCGGGACTAACAATGAGCAGTTCTTC
>TRBJ2-1|few|TRBV7-8|NA
CASSSNQGIGNEQFF
TGTGCCAGCAGCTCAAATCAGGGGATTGGCAATGAGCAGTTCTTC
>TRBJ2-5|once|TRBV12-3/TRBV12-4|TRBD2
CASRLPGLAGVRETQYF
TGTGCCAGCAGACTTCCGGGACTAGCGGGAGTTAGAGAGACCCAGTACTTC
>TRBJ2-7|few|TRBV5-1|TRBD2
CASSHGLAGVTSSYNEQYF
TGCGCCAGCAGCCACGGACTAGCGGGAGTCACGAGCTCCTACAATGAGCAGTACTTC
>TRBJ2-1|NA|TRBV9|NA
CASSVAWRVGYNEQFF
TGTGCCAGCAGCGTAGCTTGGCGGGTGGGGTACAATGAGCAGTTCTTC
>TRBJ2-1|NA|TRBV12-3/TRBV12-4|NA
CASTDRRNNEQFF
TGTGCCAGCACCGACAGGCGGAACAATGAGCAGTTCTTC
>TRBJ1-2|NA|TRBV12-3/TRBV12-4|TRBD1
CASSFKVQGAPNYGYTF
TGTGCCAGCAGTTTCAAGGTCCAGGGGGCGCCGAACTATGGCTACACCTTC
>TRBJ2-1|NA|TRBV7-3|TRBD2
CASSLKGYGRGAYNEQFF
TGTGCCAGCAGCTTAAAGGGTTACGGGAGGGGTGCCTACAATGAGCAGTTCTTC
>TRBJ1-1|NA|TRBV2|NA
CASEGLNTEAFF
TGTGCCAGCGAGGGGTTGAACACTGAAGCTTTCTTT
>TRBJ2-1|NA|TRBV5-1|TRBD2
CASSTLAGGGEQFF
TGCGCCAGCAGCACATTAGCGGGAGGGGGTGAGCAGTTCTTC
>TRBJ1-2|NA|TRBV6-2/TRBV6-3|NA
CASSFGQGPIRYYGYTF
TGTGCCAGCAGTTTCGGTCAGGGTCCGATACGATACTATGGCTACACCTTC
>TRBJ2-3|few|TRBV9|NA
CASSRQNTDTQYF
TGTGCCAGCAGCCGGCAGAACACAGATACGCAGTATTTT
>TRBJ2-3|NA|TRBV12-3/TRBV12-4|NA
CASSLNPGSDTQYF
TGTGCCAGCAGTTTAAACCCAGGGTCAGATACGCAGTATTTT
>TRBJ2-3|NA|TRBV5-6|NA
CASSLEFGARPTDTQYF
TGTGCCAGCAGCTTGGAGTTTGGGGCTAGACCTACAGATACGCAGTATTTT